The 26 T cell receptor beta chains listed next were all sequenced from one sample in a study of PD-L1 blockade in urothelial cancer. Sequenced by immunoSEQ multiplex PCR; TCRdb stores in-frame clones only, minus some. The data contain 38,000 or so clones, roughly 84% of them singletons. The time point here: peripheral blood 6 weeks after treatment start. This specimen was PBMCs, taken around atezolizumab (anti-PD-L1) treatment. The origin of the receptors is a man aged 70 or older with urothelial cancer.

The chain couples TRBV19 to TRBJ2-2, with TRBD2 matching 14 bases. CDR1 is LNHDA and CDR2 is SQIVND in the germline V gene (reference sequence). The V segment lost 7 bases and the J segment 3 bases; nucleotides outside the gene matches: 7. This CDR3 region has 17 residues. Here the CDR3 DNA reads TGTGCCAGTACGACTAGCGGGAGGGCCTCGGACACCGGGGAGCTGTTTTTT. Protein sequence: CASTTSGRASDTGELFF.

V is TRBV19 and J is TRBJ1-4; 9 bases map to TRBD1. The CDR3 runs to 17 residues. Trimming took 4 bases from V and 7 from J; bases not matched to a gene: 13. Looked up from germline, CDR1 is LNHDA and CDR2 is SQIVND (reference sequence). The CDR3 spells CASSTPGQGRSGEKLFF. In DNA, the CDR3 is TGTGCCAGTAGTACTCCGGGACAGGGCAGGTCGGGTGAAAAACTGTTTTTT.

V gene TRBV10-3 combines with J gene TRBJ2-2, with D perhaps TRBD1 (6 bases). This CDR3 comprises 13 residues. Trimming shortened V by 9 bases and J by 0 bases, and 8 bases separated the two germline ends. CDR1 and CDR2 (germline): ENHRY, SYGVKD. The CDR3: CAIRTANTGELFF. The CDR3 DNA is TGTGCCATTAGGACAGCGAACACCGGGGAGCTGTTTTTT.

The CDR3 nucleotides are TGTGCCAGCAGTGAGTTGGGGCTTCGGGGGACCTACAATGAGCAGTTCTTC. Amino acid sequence: CASSELGLRGTYNEQFF. The chain links TRBV6-1 to TRBJ2-1; a weak D match, TRBD2 (6 bases). This CDR3 has 17 amino acids. Trimming left V 3 bases short and J 2 bases short, with 17 bases between. Germline V gives CDR1 MNHNS, CDR2 SASEGT.

The DNA of the CDR3 is TGTGCCAGCAGCTTAAACGGACTAGCGGGGACAGATACGCAGTATTTT. It encodes CASSLNGLAGTDTQYF. This sequence joins TRBV7-3 and TRBJ2-3; TRBD2 matches at 12 bases. The CDR3 totals 16 residues. Germline trimming cut 1 base from V and 3 bases from J; bases unmatched to any gene: 2. Germline-derived CDR1 and CDR2 are SGHTA and FQGTGA.

Only one count was recorded for this clone. The chain combines TRBV29-1 with TRBJ1-2; 9 bases align to TRBD1. The CDR3 runs 12 residues. The germline V gene has CDR1 SQVTM and CDR2 ANQGSEA. After removal of 4 bases from V and 6 bases from J, the junction contained 3 bases not matched to a gene. The CDR3 DNA follows: TGCAGCGTTGGGGACAGGGTCGATGGCTACACCTTC. Its translation is CSVGDRVDGYTF.

The chain joins TRBV7-9 to TRBJ2-7; D ambiguous. The CDR3 is 14 residues long. The germline gives CDR1 SEHNR, CDR2 FQNEAQ (reference sequence). The V gene lost 2 bases and the J gene lost 6 bases, with 14 bases spanning the gap. CDR3 DNA sequence: TGTGCCAGCAGCTTAAACAATTTAGCCTCCGAGCAGTACTTC. Translated: CASSLNNLASEQYF.

V usage is TRBV4-2 and J usage is TRBJ1-4; 7 nucleotides align to TRBD1. V shed 1 base, J shed 8 bases, and the junction held 7 bases outside the gene matches. Germline CDR1 LGHNA, CDR2 YNFKEQ. This CDR3 comprises 15 residues. The DNA for the CDR3 is TGTGCCAGCAGCCAAGGAACAGGGGATGCGGAAAAACTGTTTTTT. Its protein product is CASSQGTGDAEKLFF.

This chain links TRBV27 with TRBJ2-7; 7 bases are a match to TRBD1. Per germline, CDR1 MNHEY and CDR2 SMNVEV (reference sequence). The CDR3 length is 18 residues. V lost 5 bases, J lost 1 base, and 17 bases stayed unmatched. The CDR3 region is CASSPQGVPRVRSYEQYF. In DNA form, the CDR3 reads TGTGCCAGCAGTCCGCAGGGGGTCCCGAGGGTTAGGTCCTACGAGCAGTACTTC.

V gene TRBV6-6 combines with J gene TRBJ1-1; 7 nucleotides match TRBD1. The germline CDR1 and CDR2 sequences are MNHNY and SVGAGI (reference sequence). This CDR3 is built from 15 residues. Trimming took 7 bases from V and 4 from J; bases not matched to a gene: 12. CDR3 protein: CASTLRDRVGTEAFF. CDR3 bases: TGTGCCAGCACCCTACGTGACAGGGTTGGCACTGAAGCTTTCTTT.

This clone is medium-sized in the sample. The CDR3 nucleotides read TGTGCCAGCAGCACCCGGGACAGTTCGAACTATGGCTACACCTTC. Translating it yields CASSTRDSSNYGYTF. This chain links TRBV9 with TRBJ1-2; 7 positions agree with TRBD1. Losses at the gene ends were 4 bases for V and 2 bases for J; bases not matched to a gene: 8. The CDR3 extends over 15 amino acids. Germline CDR1 reads SGDLS; CDR2 reads YYNGEE.

The chain carries TRBV28 and TRBJ1-5, with TRBD1 matching 9 bases. The CDR3 is 13 residues long. Trimming at V came to 10 bases and at J to 5 bases, leaving 6 bases not matched to a gene. CDR1 is MDHEN, CDR2 SYDVKM, per germline. The CDR3 region has the DNA TGTGCCACCCAGGGACAGGGCCATCAGCCCCAGCATTTT. Translating it yields CATQGQGHQPQHF.

The chain carries TRBV29-1 and TRBJ2-7; D unresolved. CDR3 length: 12 amino acids. Germline values: CDR1 SQVTM, CDR2 ANQGSEA. The V end was cut by 5 bases, the J end by 3 bases, with 11 bases between. The CDR3 here is CSVLEINYEQYF. The CDR3 DNA reads TGCAGCGTTCTGGAGATCAACTACGAGCAGTACTTC.

The V call is TRBV30, the J call TRBJ1-1, with D uncertain. CDR3 length: 14 amino acids. Trimming took off 0 bases at V and 3 bases at J, with 11 bases between the two ends. The germline V gene has CDR1 GTSNPN and CDR2 SVGIG (reference sequence). Here the CDR3 DNA reads TGTGCCTGGAGTGTACGGCACGGGGACACTGAAGCTTTCTTT. Translating it yields CAWSVRHGDTEAFF.

The chain joins TRBV6-1 to TRBJ1-1, with 9 positions matching TRBD1. CDR3 size: 13 residues. The J segment lost 7 bases and the V segment lost 6 bases, leaving 6 bases of the junction unmatched. Per germline, CDR1 MNHNS and CDR2 SASEGT. CDR3 protein: CASRRTGAGEAFF. The CDR3 DNA reads as TGTGCCAGCAGAAGGACAGGGGCGGGTGAAGCTTTCTTT.

DNA for the CDR3: TGCGCCAGCAGCCGCCAGGGACAGGGAACCTACGAGCAGTACTTC. It codes for CASSRQGQGTYEQYF. The chain carries TRBV5-1 and TRBJ2-7; 9 bases are a match to TRBD1. The CDR3 runs 15 residues. The J segment lost 2 bases and the V segment lost 4 bases, leaving 7 bases of the junction unmatched. The germline gives CDR1 SGHRS, CDR2 YFSETQ. Supplemented by reference TRBV5-1 and TRBJ2-7, the full variable domain reads KAGVTQTPRYLIKTRGQQVTLSCSPISGHRSVSWYQQTPGQGLQFLFEYFSETQRNKGNFPGRFSGRQFSNSRSEMNVSTLELGDSALYLCASSRQGQGTYEQYFGPGTRLTVT.

This chain connects TRBV10-1 to TRBJ1-1, with 8 bases aligning to TRBD1. Trimming removed 8 bases from V and 4 bases from J; junction bases left unmatched: 6. CDR1 and CDR2 (germline): WNHNN, SYGVQD (reference sequence). The CDR3 has 13 residues. The CDR3 DNA reads as TGCGCCAGCCGACAGGGGCTTAGCACTGAAGCTTTCTTT. It yields the protein CASRQGLSTEAFF.

This clone was counted a few times. This chain connects TRBV6-6 to TRBJ2-5, with 10 bases lining up with TRBD2. After removal of 5 bases from V and 4 bases from J, the junction contained 4 bases not matched to a gene. Germline V gene lookup returns CDR1 MNHNY and CDR2 SVGAGI (reference sequence). The CDR3 contains 14 residues. The CDR3 bases are TGTGCCAGCAGTCGACTAGCGGGCGGAGAGACCCAGTACTTC. Translated: CASSRLAGGETQYF.

This CDR3 is CSVVRQGGVLNYGYTF. The CDR3 DNA is TGCAGCGTTGTACGACAGGGCGGAGTACTCAACTATGGCTACACCTTC. The chain recombines TRBV29-1 with TRBJ1-2; 7 bases line up with TRBD1. V trimming: 4 bases; J trimming: 2 bases; junction bases outside the gene matches: 13. In germline, CDR1 is SQVTM, CDR2 ANQGSEA. This CDR3 has 16 residues.

V usage is TRBV6-1 and J usage is TRBJ1-2, with TRBD1 matching over 8 bases. CDR1 is MNHNS and CDR2 is SASEGT in the germline V gene. This CDR3 comprises 13 residues. V dropped 6 bases and J dropped 5; count of bases not matched to a gene: 5. CDR3 in DNA: TGTGCCAGCAGACCCACAGGGGGATATGGCTACACCTTC. Protein: CASRPTGGYGYTF.

V and J are TRBV5-1 and TRBJ2-7, with 10 positions matching TRBD1. The CDR3 runs to 16 residues. Losses at the gene ends were 4 bases for V and 2 bases for J; bases not matched to a gene: 9. The V gene's germline CDR1 is SGHRS and CDR2 YFSETQ. CDR3 in amino acids: CASSGGQGKPPYEQYF. CDR3 DNA sequence: TGCGCCAGCAGCGGGGGACAGGGGAAACCTCCCTACGAGCAGTACTTC.

The chain has TRBV7-3 and TRBJ2-3; no definite D call. CDR1 SGHTA and CDR2 FQGTGA come from the germline V gene. V was clipped by 5 bases and J by 0 bases, with 6 bases between them. The CDR3 totals 13 residues. The CDR3 coding sequence is TGTGCCAGCAGCGGCGGAAGCACAGATACGCAGTATTTT. It yields the protein CASSGGSTDTQYF.

The J gene is TRBJ1-5, the V gene TRBV28, with 10 positions matching TRBD1. The V segment lost 5 bases and the J segment 1 base; nucleotides outside the gene matches: 5. CDR3 length equals 16 residues. CDR1 and CDR2 (germline): MDHEN, SYDVKM. The CDR3 here is CASSLGTGASNQPQHF. CDR3 in DNA: TGTGCCAGCAGTCTTGGGACAGGGGCGAGCAATCAGCCCCAGCATTTT.

On this clone itself: A junction boundary mismatches the germline segment, possibly from a read error. This chain connects TRBV5-4 to TRBJ2-7; 12 nucleotides align to TRBD2. Germline assignment: CDR1 SGHNT and CDR2 YYREEE (reference sequence). The CDR3 totals 13 residues. The CDR3 spells CASSTTSGSFLLF. The CDR3 bases are TGTGCCAGCAGCACGACTAGCGGGAGCTTCCTTCTCTTC. Looking up the rest from reference TRBV5-4 and TRBJ2-7 gives the full variable domain: ETGVTQSPTHLIKTRGQQVTLRCSSQSGHNTVSWYQQALGQGPQFIFQYYREEENGRGNFPPRFSGLQFPNYSSELNVNALELDDSALYLCASSTTSGSFLLFGPGTRLTVT.

This clone has just a few counts. The rearrangement links TRBV6-5 to TRBJ1-1; 8 nucleotides align to TRBD1. In germline, CDR1 is MNHEY, CDR2 SVGAGI. J gave up 10 bases and V 6 bases, and 13 bases lay outside the gene matches. The CDR3 is 14 amino acids. The CDR3 DNA reads as TGTGCCAGCAGAGCCGTAGACAGGGGTGGGTCAGCTTTCTTT. Translated, it gives CASRAVDRGGSAFF.

The chain's CDR3 is CASSPVHGQGGHPNYGYTF. The CDR3 coding sequence is TGTGCCAGCTCACCAGTTCATGGACAGGGTGGGCACCCTAACTATGGCTACACCTTC. The chain links TRBV18 to TRBJ1-2, with 8 bases fitting TRBD1. This CDR3 has 19 amino acids. Germline lookup yields CDR1 KGHSH and CDR2 LQKENI. V dropped 2 bases and J dropped 0; count of bases not matched to a gene: 14.